This record looks at one T cell receptor (beta chain) sequence and its context. Its antigen is currently unknown. Germline lookup yields CDR1 MNHEY and CDR2 SMNVEV (reference sequence). CDR3 length equals 13 residues. Trimming removed 3 bases at V and 9 bases at J, with 12 bases between. Using immunoSEQ multiplex PCR, the repertoire was profiled, and TCRdb retains in-frame clones only, with some absent. The sample lists fewer than 110,000 clones; roughly 87% were seen once. This record belongs to a study of T cell responses to AZD1222 COVID-19 vaccine. Whole-study results and caveats: White British donors predominated, females outnumbered males, and clonal diversity was possibly underestimated. Researchers took repertoire samples only after the peak T cell response had come. Recipients of two AZD1222 doses showed rising Spike-specific TCR breadth and depth.

The sample was peripheral blood, taken 28 days after the second AZD1222 dose. The clonotype originates from an adult who received the AZD1222 COVID-19 vaccine. The chain couples TRBV27 to TRBJ2-1, with D maybe TRBD1 (6 bases). The CDR3 DNA follows: TGTGCCAGCAGTTTGGGAGACAGGATTGAGCAGTTCTTC. This translates into CASSLGDRIEQFF.